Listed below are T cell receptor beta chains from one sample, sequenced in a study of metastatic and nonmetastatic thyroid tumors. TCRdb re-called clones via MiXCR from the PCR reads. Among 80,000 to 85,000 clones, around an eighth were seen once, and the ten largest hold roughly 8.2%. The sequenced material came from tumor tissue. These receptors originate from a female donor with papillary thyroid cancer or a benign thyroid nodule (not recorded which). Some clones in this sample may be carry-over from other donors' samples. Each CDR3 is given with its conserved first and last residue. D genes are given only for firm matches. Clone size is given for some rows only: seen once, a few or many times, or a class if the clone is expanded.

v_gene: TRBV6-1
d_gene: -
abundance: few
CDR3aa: CASRAGVYVQFF

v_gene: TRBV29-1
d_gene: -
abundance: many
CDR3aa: CSVQVGVREQYF

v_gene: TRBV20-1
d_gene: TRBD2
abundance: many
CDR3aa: CSARDSSGITGDTQYF

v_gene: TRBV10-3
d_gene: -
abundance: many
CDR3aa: CAISPQQPTDTQYF

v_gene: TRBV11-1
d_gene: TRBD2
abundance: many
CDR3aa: CASSLALAGVSAEQYF

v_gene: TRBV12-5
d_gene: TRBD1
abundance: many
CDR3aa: CASGLSTGTGLPEQYF

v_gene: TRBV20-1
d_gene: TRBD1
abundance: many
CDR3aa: CRPGTGSYEQYF

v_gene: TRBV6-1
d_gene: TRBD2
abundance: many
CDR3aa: CASRREGEQFF

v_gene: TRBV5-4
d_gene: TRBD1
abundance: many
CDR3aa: CASRVGGTGKEYF

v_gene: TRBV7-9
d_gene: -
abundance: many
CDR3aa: CASGLDFYEQYF

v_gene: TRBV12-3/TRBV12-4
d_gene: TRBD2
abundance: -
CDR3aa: CASTLGSGRADTQYF

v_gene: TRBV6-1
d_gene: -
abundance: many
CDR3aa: CASSPGWAGPGNTQYF

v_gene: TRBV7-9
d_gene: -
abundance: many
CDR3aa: CASSLGGTADGYTF

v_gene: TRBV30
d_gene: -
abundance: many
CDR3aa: CAWRSGVATNEKLFF

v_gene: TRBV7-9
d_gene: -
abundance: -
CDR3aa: CASSFLVNEQYF

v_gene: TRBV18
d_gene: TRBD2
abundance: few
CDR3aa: CASSPGGAGPSRGFSYEQYF

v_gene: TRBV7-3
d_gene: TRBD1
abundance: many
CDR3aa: CASSLDRVNEQFF

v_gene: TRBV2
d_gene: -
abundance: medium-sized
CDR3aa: CASSRPRGGYTF

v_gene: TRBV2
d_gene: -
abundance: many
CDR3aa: CASGDPPFLFF

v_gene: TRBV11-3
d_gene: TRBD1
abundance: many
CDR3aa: CASRGQGNTEAFF

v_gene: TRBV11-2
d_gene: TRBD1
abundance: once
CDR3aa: CASSLDLAGGGYGYTF

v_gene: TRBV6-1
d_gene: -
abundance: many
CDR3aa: CASSEARNQPQHF

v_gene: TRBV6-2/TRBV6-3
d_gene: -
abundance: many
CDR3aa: CASRIGSITEAFF

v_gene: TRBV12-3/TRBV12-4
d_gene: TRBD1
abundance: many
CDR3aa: CASSLAVTGGSAFF

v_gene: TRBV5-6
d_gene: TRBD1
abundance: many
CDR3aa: CASSGDRGLGYGYTF

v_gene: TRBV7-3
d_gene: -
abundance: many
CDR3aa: CASSLTGTGSGNTIYF

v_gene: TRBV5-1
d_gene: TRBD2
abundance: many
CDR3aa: CASSFSGRASTDTQYF

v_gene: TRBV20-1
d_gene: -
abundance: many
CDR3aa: CSARDLRQGRRVQETQYF